This section outlines one T cell receptor (beta chain) sequence together with its context. No antigen is known for it. The protocol was immunoSEQ multiplex PCR, while the TCRdb copy is restricted to in-frame clones and leaves out a portion. The sample yields roughly 140,000 clones, approximately 90% seen once. The CDR3 covers 14 residues. CDR1 and CDR2 (germline): SGHAT, FQDESV (reference sequence). The germline V and J ends were trimmed by 3 bases and 8 bases, with 16 bases remaining between them. The record originates from a study of T cell responses to AZD1222 COVID-19 vaccine. Regarding the study as a whole: Repertoire sampling occurred only after the peak T cell response. CD4 TCRs linked to vaccination spanned spike, dominating at 160-218 and 743-854.

The chain recombines TRBV11-1 with TRBJ1-2; D is ambiguous. The material sequenced was peripheral blood, taken 28 days after the second AZD1222 dose. This receptor was taken from an adult who received the AZD1222 COVID-19 vaccine. The CDR3 loop is CASSLDGLMGGYTF. CDR3 in DNA: TGTGCCAGCAGCTTGGACGGCCTCATGGGGGGCTACACCTTC. Together with reference TRBV11-1 and TRBJ1-2, the CDR3 gives the full variable domain: EAEVAQSPRYKITEKSQAVAFWCDPISGHATLYWYRQILGQGPELLVQFQDESVVDDSQLPKDRFSAERLKGVDSTLKIQPAELGDSAMYLCASSLDGLMGGYTFGSGTRLTVV.